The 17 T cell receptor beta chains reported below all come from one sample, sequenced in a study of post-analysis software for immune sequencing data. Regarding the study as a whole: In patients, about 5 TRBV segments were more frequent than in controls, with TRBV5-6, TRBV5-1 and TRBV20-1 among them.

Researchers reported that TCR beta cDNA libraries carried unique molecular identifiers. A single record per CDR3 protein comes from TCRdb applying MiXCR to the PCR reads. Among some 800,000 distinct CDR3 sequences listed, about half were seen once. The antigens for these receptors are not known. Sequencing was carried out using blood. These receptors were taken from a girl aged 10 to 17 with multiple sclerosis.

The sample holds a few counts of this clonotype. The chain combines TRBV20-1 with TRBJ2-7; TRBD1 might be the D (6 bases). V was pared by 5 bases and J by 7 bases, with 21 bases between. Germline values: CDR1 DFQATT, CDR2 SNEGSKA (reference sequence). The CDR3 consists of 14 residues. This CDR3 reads CSAFHREGAREQYF. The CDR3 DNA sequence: TGCAGTGCTTTCCACAGGGAAGGGGCCAGGGAGCAGTACTTC.

The CDR3 DNA is TGTGCCAGCAGTCTACCAGCAGGGGGCAATGAGCAGTTCTTC. It encodes CASSLPAGGNEQFF. V usage is TRBV6-1 and J usage is TRBJ2-1; 7 positions agree with TRBD1. V was pared by 5 bases and J by 6 bases, with 7 bases of the junction left unmatched. This CDR3 comprises 14 residues. Germline loops: CDR1 MNHNS, CDR2 SASEGT.

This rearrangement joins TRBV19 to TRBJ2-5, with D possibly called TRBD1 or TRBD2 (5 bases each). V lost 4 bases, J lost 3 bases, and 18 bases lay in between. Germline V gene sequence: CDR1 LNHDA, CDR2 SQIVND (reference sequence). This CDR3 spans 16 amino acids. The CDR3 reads CASSTVSGQKEETQYF. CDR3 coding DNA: TGTGCCAGTAGTACCGTCTCGGGGCAAAAAGAAGAGACCCAGTACTTC.

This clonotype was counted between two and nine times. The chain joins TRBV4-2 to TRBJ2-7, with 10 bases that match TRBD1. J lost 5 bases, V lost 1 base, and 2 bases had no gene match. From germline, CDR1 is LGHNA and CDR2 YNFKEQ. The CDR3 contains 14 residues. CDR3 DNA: TGTGCCAGCAGCCAAGGACAGGGGGCCCACGAGCAGTACTTC. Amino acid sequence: CASSQGQGAHEQYF.

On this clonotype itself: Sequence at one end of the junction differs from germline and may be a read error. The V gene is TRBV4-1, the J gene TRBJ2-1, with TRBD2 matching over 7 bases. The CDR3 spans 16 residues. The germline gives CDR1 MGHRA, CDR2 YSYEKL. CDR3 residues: CASNQEASGYINEQFF. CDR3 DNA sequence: TGCGCCAGCAACCAAGAGGCTAGCGGTTATATCAATGAGCAGTTCTTC.

In nucleotides, the CDR3 is TGTGCCAGTAGTGTCAGGGGACTCAAAAACATTCAGTACTTC. Its translation: CASSVRGLKNIQYF. The chain couples TRBV19 to TRBJ2-4; tentatively, D is TRBD1 or TRBD2 (6 bases each). Germline loops: CDR1 LNHDA, CDR2 SQIVND (reference sequence). The length of the CDR3 is 14 residues. Trimming shortened V by 5 bases and J by 3 bases, and 11 bases separated the two germline ends.

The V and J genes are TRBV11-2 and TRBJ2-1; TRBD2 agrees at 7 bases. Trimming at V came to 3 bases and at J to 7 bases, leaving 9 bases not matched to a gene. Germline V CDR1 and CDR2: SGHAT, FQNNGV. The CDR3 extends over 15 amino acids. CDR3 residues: CASSFEGGPRNEQFF. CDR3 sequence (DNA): TGTGCCAGCAGCTTTGAGGGAGGGCCACGGAATGAGCAGTTCTTC.

CDR3 sequence (DNA): TGCGCCAGCAGCGCCACTGGGGGACAGCAAGAGACCCAGTACTTC. Encoded protein: CASSATGGQQETQYF. This chain uses TRBV5-1 with TRBJ2-5; 7 bases line up with TRBD1. Germline V lookup: CDR1 SGHRS, CDR2 YFSETQ. The length of the CDR3 is 15 residues. After removal of 4 bases from V and 2 bases from J, the junction contained 8 bases not matched to a gene.

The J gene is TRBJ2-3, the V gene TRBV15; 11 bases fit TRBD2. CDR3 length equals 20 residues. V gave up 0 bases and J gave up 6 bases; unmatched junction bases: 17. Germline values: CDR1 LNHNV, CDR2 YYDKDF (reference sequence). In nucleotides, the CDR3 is TGTGCCACCAGCAGAGACACGGGCGGGACTAGCGGCATCCGGGGGGATACGCAGTATTTT. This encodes CATSRDTGGTSGIRGDTQYF.

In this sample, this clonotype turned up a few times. This CDR3 is CASSSPPYYEQYF. The CDR3 coding sequence is TGTGCCAGCAGTTCCCCCCCCTACTACGAGCAGTACTTC. The J gene is TRBJ2-7, the V gene TRBV12-3 or TRBV12-4; no reliable D call. The CDR3 sequence is 13 residues long. V shed 4 bases and J shed 3 bases, with 10 bases lying between them.

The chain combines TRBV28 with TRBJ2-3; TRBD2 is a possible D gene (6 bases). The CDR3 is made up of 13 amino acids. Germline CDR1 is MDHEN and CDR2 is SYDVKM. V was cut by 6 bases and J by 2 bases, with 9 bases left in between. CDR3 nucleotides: TGTGCCAGCAGCGGGAGACACACAGATACGCAGTATTTT. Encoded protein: CASSGRHTDTQYF.

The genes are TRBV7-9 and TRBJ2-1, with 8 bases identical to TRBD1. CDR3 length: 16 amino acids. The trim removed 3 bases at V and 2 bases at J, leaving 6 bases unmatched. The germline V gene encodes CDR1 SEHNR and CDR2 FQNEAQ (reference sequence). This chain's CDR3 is CASSFHGQGPYNEQFF. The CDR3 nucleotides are TGTGCCAGCAGCTTCCACGGACAGGGTCCCTACAATGAGCAGTTCTTC.

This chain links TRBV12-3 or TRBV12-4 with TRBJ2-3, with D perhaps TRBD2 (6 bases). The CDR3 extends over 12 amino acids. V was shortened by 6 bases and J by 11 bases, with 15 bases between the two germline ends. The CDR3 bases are TGTGCCAGCAGCCTCTTCGTGGAGGGGCAGTATTTT. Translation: CASSLFVEGQYF.

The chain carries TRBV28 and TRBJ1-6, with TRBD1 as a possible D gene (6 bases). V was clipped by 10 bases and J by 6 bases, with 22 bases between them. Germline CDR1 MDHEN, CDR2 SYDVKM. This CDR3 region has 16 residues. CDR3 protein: CATQLTGAQSNSPLHF. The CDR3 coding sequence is TGTGCCACCCAGTTGACGGGGGCGCAAAGTAATTCACCCCTCCACTTT.

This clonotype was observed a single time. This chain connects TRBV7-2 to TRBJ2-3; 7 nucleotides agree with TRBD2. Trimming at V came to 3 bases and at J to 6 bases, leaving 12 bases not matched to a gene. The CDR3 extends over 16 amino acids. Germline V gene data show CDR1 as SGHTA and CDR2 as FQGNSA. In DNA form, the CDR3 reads TGTGCCAGCAGCTTCCAAGGACTAGGACCTTCGGATACGCAGTATTTT. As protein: CASSFQGLGPSDTQYF.

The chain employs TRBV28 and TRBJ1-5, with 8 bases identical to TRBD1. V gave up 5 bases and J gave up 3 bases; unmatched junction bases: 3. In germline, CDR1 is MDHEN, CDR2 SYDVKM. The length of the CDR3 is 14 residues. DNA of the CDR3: TGTGCCAGCAGTCTCCAGGGGGCCAATCAGCCCCAGCATTTT. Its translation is CASSLQGANQPQHF.

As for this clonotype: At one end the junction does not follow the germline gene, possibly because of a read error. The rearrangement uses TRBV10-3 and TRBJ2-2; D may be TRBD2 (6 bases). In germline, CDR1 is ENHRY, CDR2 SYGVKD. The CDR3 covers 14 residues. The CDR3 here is CASSVAEHTGELFF. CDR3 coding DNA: TGTGCCAGCAGTGTAGCGGAACACACCGGGGAGCTGTTTTTT.